This TCR beta chain derives from a study of vaccination and CD4 T cells after COVID-19. As for the study in general: Roughly ten convalescent cases were mild and one was severe, and all had been SARS-CoV-2 positive by nasal swab PCR.

With regard to this clonotype: Its specificity is not known.

V was shortened by 5 bases and J by 1 base, with 15 bases between the two germline ends. This CDR3 spans 16 amino acids. Germline CDR1 is SNHLY and CDR2 is FYNNEI. Treatment here: roughly 11-day PBMC culture with coronavirus spike peptide pools or control peptides (ViraFEST assay). Once cultured 9 to 11 days, CD4+ T cells underwent isolation by negative selection. Study-wide findings and caveats: Data came from relatively few convalescent patients and lacked early post-infection timepoints.

Cultured CD4+ T cell DNA was sequenced using the Oncomine TCR Beta short-read assay. TCRdb fed the PCR reads into MiXCR, producing one record per CDR3 protein. The top ten clones hold 15% of a sample with roughly 12,000 distinct CDR3 sequences, approximately 46% of them seen once. The sample was CD4+ T cells from blood, cultured in vitro. The receptor was derived from a human donor who had recovered from COVID-19. The chain combines TRBV2 with TRBJ1-3, with D perhaps TRBD1 (5 bases). CDR3 in amino acids: CASSFQGRASGNTIYF. The CDR3 coding sequence is TGTGCCAGCAGTTTCCAGGGTAGGGCGTCTGGAAACACCATATATTTT.